These T cell receptor beta chains were read from a single sample in a study of beta chain features in type 1 diabetes. Sequencing was performed with immunoSEQ multiplex PCR; in TCRdb, only in-frame clones are kept and a portion is missing. Of about 640,000 clones in the sample, roughly 12% were seen once. Sequencing used naive CD4+ T cells from blood. Source of these receptors: a man aged 30 to 39 with type 1 diabetes. Both conserved end residues are part of each CDR3. The D gene is left open where the match is weak. Not every row has a clone size; where given, it reads once, few, many or a size class.

TRBV30	NA	few	TRBJ2-5	CAWSVSETQYF	TGTGCCTGGAGTGTATCCGAGACCCAGTACTTC
TRBV28	NA	NA	TRBJ2-7	CASSLPTPYEQYF	TGTGCCAGCAGTTTGCCGACCCCCTACGAGCAGTACTTC
TRBV7-5	NA	few	TRBJ1-6	CARSFGAQYNSPLHF	TGTGCCAGAAGCTTCGGGGCACAATATAATTCACCCCTCCACTTT
TRBV7-2	NA	NA	TRBJ2-2	CASSLSSGYPGELFF	TGTGCCAGCAGCTTATCCTCAGGGTACCCCGGGGAGCTGTTTTTT
TRBV29-1	NA	few	TRBJ2-7	CSVGPRTDAYEQYF	TGCAGCGTGGGCCCTCGGACGGACGCCTACGAGCAGTACTTC
TRBV7-2	NA	few	TRBJ2-7	CASRGTGAYEQYF	TGTGCCAGCAGGGGCACGGGAGCCTACGAGCAGTACTTC
TRBV27	NA	few	TRBJ2-5	CASSFSGLVETQYF	TGTGCCAGCAGTTTCTCGGGTCTCGTTGAGACCCAGTACTTC
TRBV29-1	TRBD1	many	TRBJ2-4	CSVTGQDIQYF	TGCAGCGTCACGGGACAGGACATTCAGTACTTC
TRBV2	NA	NA	TRBJ1-6	CASPNTKAQIGALHF	TGTGCCAGCCCTAATACGAAGGCCCAGATCGGGGCCCTCCACTTT
TRBV30	NA	NA	TRBJ2-5	CAWSAGGRGRGETQYF	TGTGCCTGGAGTGCGGGGGGCAGGGGCAGAGGAGAGACCCAGTACTTC
TRBV9	NA	few	TRBJ1-3	CASSDLSGNTIYF	TGTGCCAGCAGCGACCTCTCTGGAAACACCATATATTTT
TRBV23-1	TRBD1	NA	TRBJ1-5	CASFLPGQGFHSNQPQHF	TGCGCCAGCTTCCTCCCGGGACAGGGGTTCCATAGCAATCAGCCCCAGCATTTT
TRBV14	NA	few	TRBJ1-4	CASSQDDGATNEKLFF	TGTGCCAGCAGCCAAGATGACGGAGCAACTAATGAAAAACTGTTTTTT
TRBV10-3	NA	NA	TRBJ1-5	CAIAPEFNQPQHF	TGTGCCATCGCCCCAGAGTTCAATCAGCCCCAGCATTTT
TRBV18	NA	few	TRBJ1-5	CASSSETGGGDQPQHF	TGTGCCAGCTCAAGCGAAACCGGGGGAGGAGATCAGCCCCAGCATTTT
TRBV9	TRBD2	NA	TRBJ2-3	CASSVAIELSGGATDTQYF	TGTGCCAGCAGCGTAGCCATAGAGCTGAGCGGGGGGGCAACAGATACGCAGTATTTT
TRBV23-1	NA	few	TRBJ2-3	CASSLLDGERDTQYF	TGCGCCAGCAGCCTCTTGGACGGGGAGAGGGATACGCAGTATTTT
TRBV18	NA	NA	TRBJ2-7	CASSPPAESYEQYF	TGTGCCAGCTCACCACCAGCGGAGAGCTACGAGCAGTACTTC
TRBV19	TRBD1	NA	TRBJ2-2	CASSKGTGPSGELFF	TGTGCCAGTAGTAAAGGGACAGGGCCCTCCGGGGAGCTGTTTTTT
TRBV7-2	NA	once	TRBJ2-5	CASSPQRGQETQYF	TGTGCCAGCAGCCCCCAGAGGGGACAAGAGACCCAGTACTTC
TRBV2	NA	few	TRBJ1-5	CASSAGTTVQPQHF	TGTGCCAGCAGTGCCGGGACCACGGTCCAGCCCCAGCATTTT
TRBV18	NA	NA	TRBJ1-4	CASSPQGYNEKLFF	TGTGCCAGCTCACCACAGGGCTATAATGAAAAACTGTTTTTT
TRBV7-9	NA	NA	TRBJ2-7	CASSTAGGTRYEQYF	TGTGCCAGCAGCACCGCCGGGGGCACCAGGTACGAGCAGTACTTC
TRBV28	NA	NA	TRBJ1-6	CASSLSNSPLHF	TGTGCCAGCAGTTTAAGTAATTCACCCCTCCACTTT
TRBV27	NA	few	TRBJ2-7	CASSFRPQGTYEQYF	TGTGCCAGCAGTTTTAGGCCCCAGGGCACCTACGAGCAGTACTTC
TRBV6-6	TRBD2	NA	TRBJ2-3	CASSWQGLAIDTQYF	TGTGCCAGCAGTTGGCAGGGACTAGCCATAGATACGCAGTATTTT
TRBV15	NA	few	TRBJ2-7	CATSRDPFYEQYF	TGTGCCACCAGCAGAGATCCCTTCTACGAGCAGTACTTC
TRBV18	TRBD1	NA	TRBJ2-7	CASSADRNEQYF	TGTGCCAGCTCAGCGGACAGGAACGAGCAGTACTTC